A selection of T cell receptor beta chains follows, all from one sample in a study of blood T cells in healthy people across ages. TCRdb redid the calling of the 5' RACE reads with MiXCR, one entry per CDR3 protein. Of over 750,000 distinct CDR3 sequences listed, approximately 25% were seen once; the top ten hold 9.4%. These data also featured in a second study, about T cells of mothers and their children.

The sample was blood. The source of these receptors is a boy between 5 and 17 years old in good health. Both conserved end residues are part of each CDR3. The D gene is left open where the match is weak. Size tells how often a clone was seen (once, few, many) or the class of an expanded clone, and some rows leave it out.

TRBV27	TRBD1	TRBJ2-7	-	CASSPIPGQIYEQYF	TGTGCCAGCAGTCCAATACCGGGACAGATCTACGAGCAGTACTTC
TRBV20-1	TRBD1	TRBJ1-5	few	CSARDPNRGDQPQHF	TGCAGTGCTAGAGACCCAAACAGGGGCGATCAGCCCCAGCATTTT
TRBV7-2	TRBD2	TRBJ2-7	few	CASSLHTSGYYEQYF	TGTGCCAGCAGCTTACATACTAGCGGATACTACGAGCAGTACTTC
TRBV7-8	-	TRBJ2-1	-	CASSLAALNEQFF	TGTGCCAGCAGCTTAGCGGCTTTGAATGAGCAGTTCTTC
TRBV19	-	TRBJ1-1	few	CASSIFGEVGTEAFF	TGTGCCAGTAGTATATTTGGGGAGGTTGGCACTGAAGCTTTCTTT
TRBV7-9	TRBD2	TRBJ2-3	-	CASSPAGLVEIADTQYF	TGTGCCAGCAGCCCAGCGGGACTAGTTGAGATCGCAGATACGCAGTATTTT
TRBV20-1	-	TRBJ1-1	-	CSATSSGNTEAFF	TGCAGTGCTACCTCGAGTGGGAACACTGAAGCCTTCTTT
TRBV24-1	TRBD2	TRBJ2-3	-	CATSVGLADTDTQYF	TGTGCCACCAGTGTCGGACTAGCGGACACAGATACGCAGTATTTT
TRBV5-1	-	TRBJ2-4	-	CASSLDLGSNIQYF	TGCGCCAGCAGCTTGGATCTGGGATCGAACATTCAGTACTTC
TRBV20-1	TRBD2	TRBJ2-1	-	CSARDLSGSTYEQFF	TGCAGTGCTAGAGATCTTAGCGGGAGTACCTATGAGCAGTTCTTC
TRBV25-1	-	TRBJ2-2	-	CASSATHTGELFF	TGTGCCAGCAGTGCAACTCATACCGGGGAGCTGTTTTTT
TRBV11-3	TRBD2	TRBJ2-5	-	CASSPWASGGRETQYF	TGTGCCAGCAGCCCCTGGGCTAGCGGGGGTCGAGAGACCCAGTACTTC
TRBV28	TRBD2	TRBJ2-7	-	CASSSSGGGWYEQYF	TGTGCCAGCAGTTCCTCGGGAGGGGGATGGTACGAGCAGTACTTC
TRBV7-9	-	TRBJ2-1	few	CASSSKIYNEQFF	TGTGCCAGCAGCTCTAAGATCTACAATGAGCAGTTCTTC
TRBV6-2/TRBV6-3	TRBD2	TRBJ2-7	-	CASSYSGNYEQYF	TGTGCCAGCAGTTATAGCGGGAACTACGAGCAGTACTTC
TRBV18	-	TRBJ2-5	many	CASSPVQETQYF	TGTGCCAGCTCACCGGTTCAAGAGACCCAGTACTTC
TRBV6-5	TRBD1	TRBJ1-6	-	CASSPGTVYNSPLHF	TGTGCCAGCAGCCCCGGGACAGTCTATAATTCACCCCTCCACTTT
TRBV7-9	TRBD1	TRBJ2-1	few	CASSPLLDRGPYF	TGTGCCAGCAGCCCCCTGTTGGACAGGGGACCGTACTTC
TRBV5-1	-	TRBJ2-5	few	CASSLEDRQETQYF	TGCGCCAGCAGCTTGGAAGACAGGCAAGAGACCCAGTACTTC
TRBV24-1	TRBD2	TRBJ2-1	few	CATSDAKLAGNPPNEQFF	TGTGCCACCAGTGATGCCAAGCTAGCGGGGAACCCCCCGAATGAGCAGTTCTTC
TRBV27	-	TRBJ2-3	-	CASSYTSTDTQYF	TGTGCCAGCAGTTACACGAGCACAGATACGCAGTATTTT
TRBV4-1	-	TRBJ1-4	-	CASSPVLIRGTNEKLFF	TGCGCCAGCAGCCCAGTATTGATTCGGGGGACTAATGAAAAACTGTTTTTT
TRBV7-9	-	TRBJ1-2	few	CASSLKGFGGYTF	TGTGCCAGCAGCTTAAAAGGCTTCGGGGGCTACACCTTC
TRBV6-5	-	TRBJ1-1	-	CASRLYRDPTEAFF	TGTGCCAGCCGCCTTTACAGGGATCCCACTGAAGCTTTCTTT
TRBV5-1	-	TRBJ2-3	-	CASRRGATDTQYF	TGCGCCAGCCGCAGGGGGGCCACAGATACGCAGTATTTT
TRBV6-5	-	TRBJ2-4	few	CASSPTGLAKNIQYF	TGTGCCAGCAGTCCTACTGGTTTAGCCAAAAACATTCAGTACTTC
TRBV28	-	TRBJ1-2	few	CASGLVKGPDLNYGYTF	TGTGCCAGCGGCTTGGTTAAGGGGCCGGACCTTAACTATGGCTACACCTTC
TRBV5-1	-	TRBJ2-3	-	CASSPIVQADTQYF	TGCGCCAGCAGCCCCATTGTGCAGGCAGATACGCAGTATTTT
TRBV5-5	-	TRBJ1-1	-	CAGSLYQDSNTEAFF	TGTGCCGGCAGCTTGTATCAGGACTCGAACACTGAAGCTTTCTTT
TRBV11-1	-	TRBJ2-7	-	CASSRWRDGPQYF	TGTGCCAGCAGCCGCTGGCGGGACGGACCGCAGTACTTC
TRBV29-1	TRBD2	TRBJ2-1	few	CSVVASGDNEQFF	TGCAGCGTTGTGGCTAGCGGGGACAATGAGCAGTTCTTC
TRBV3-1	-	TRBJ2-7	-	CASSQGPGVWDEQYF	TGTGCCAGCAGCCAAGGCCCGGGAGTTTGGGACGAGCAGTACTTC
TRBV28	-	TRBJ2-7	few	CASRPNRSWGRVVYEQYF	TGTGCCAGCAGACCGAATCGGTCTTGGGGCAGGGTGGTCTACGAGCAGTACTTC